The clone carrying this TCR beta chain was seen repeatedly, ten times or more. This specimen comes from a study of T cells after yellow fever vaccination. Researchers made TCR cDNA using 5'RACE template switching, and this step added a universal primer site and UMIs. Each CDR3 protein is one row after TCRdb ran MiXCR on the 5' RACE reads. The data show a few hundred thousand distinct CDR3 sequences, about 9.5% seen once. Germline CDR1 is DFQATT and CDR2 is SNEGSKA (reference sequence). The CDR3 totals 12 residues. V lost 3 bases and J 4 bases, leaving 9 bases between the germline ends. The chain recombines TRBV20-1 with TRBJ1-2, with D unclear. This sample comprised PBMCs, obtained on the day of the first yellow fever vaccination. The receptor was isolated from a man younger than 35 who received the YFV17D yellow fever vaccine. CDR3 region: CSARAGAYGYTF. The CDR3 DNA follows: TGCAGTGCTAGGGCAGGCGCCTATGGCTACACCTTC.